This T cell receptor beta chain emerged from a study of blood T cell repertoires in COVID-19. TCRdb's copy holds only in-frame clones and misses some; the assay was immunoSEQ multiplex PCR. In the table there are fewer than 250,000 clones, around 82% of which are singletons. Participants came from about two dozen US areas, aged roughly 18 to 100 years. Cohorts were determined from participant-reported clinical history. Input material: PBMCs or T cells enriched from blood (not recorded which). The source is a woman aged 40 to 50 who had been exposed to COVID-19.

This CDR3 reads CASSPGGTGNTIYF. The CDR3 DNA follows: TGTGCCAGCAGCCCAGGGGGGACTGGAAACACCATATATTTT. The chain combines TRBV5-4 with TRBJ1-3; TRBD1 matches 7 bases. V lost 4 bases and J lost 2; bases outside the gene matches: 3. This CDR3 is built from 14 residues. CDR1 SGHNT and CDR2 YYREEE come from the germline V gene (reference sequence).